This TCR beta chain was profiled in a study of graft-versus-host responses after intestinal transplantation. To note about this clone: No antigen is known for it.

TCRdb's copy holds only in-frame clones and misses some; the assay was immunoSEQ multiplex PCR. Of some 39,000 clones in the sample, more than 90% are singletons; the top ten hold 0.22%. The CDR3 consists of 13 residues. Germline loops: CDR1 SEHNR, CDR2 FQNEAQ (reference sequence). V lost 5 bases and J lost 4, with 11 bases in between. Sequenced material: unstimulated CD8+ T cells sorted from spleen or lymph node cells, taken before transplant. V and J are TRBV7-9 and TRBJ2-5; TRBD1 is a possible D gene (5 bases). The TCR was taken from a human donor who was the organ donor for an intestinal transplant. The chain's CDR3 is CASSRGRVETQYF. The CDR3, as DNA: TGTGCCAGCAGCCGAGGCAGGGTAGAGACCCAGTACTTC.